This TCR beta chain was identified during a study of cytomegalovirus exposure and HLA in healthy donors. General study findings and limits: For most subjects, TCR beta sequences were reported to predict HLA-A and HLA-B alleles with accuracy.

60 Vbeta and 13 Jbeta primers were used in PCR. TCRdb's copy holds only in-frame clones and misses some; the assay was immunoSEQ multiplex PCR. The sample contains 150,000 to 200,000 clones, around 78% of which appear only once. With 4 bases clipped from V and 3 bases from J, the junction kept 6 bases outside the gene matches. The CDR3 has 15 residues. CDR1 is SGHRS and CDR2 is YFSETQ in the germline V gene. Points on this clone: The antigen remains undetermined.

V gene TRBV5-1 combines with J gene TRBJ2-3; 9 nucleotides match TRBD1. The sample taken for sequencing was PBMCs. This sequence was found in a woman in her twenties or thirties in good health and CMV-seropositive. The DNA of the CDR3 is TGCGCCAGCAGCCCACCGGGACAGGGTACAGATACGCAGTATTTT. The encoded protein is CASSPPGQGTDTQYF.